This is a list of T cell receptor beta chains from one sample in a study of human T cells and chemical hapten exposure. TCRdb passed the RACE reads through MiXCR, listing each CDR3 protein once. Of some 96,000 distinct CDR3 sequences in the sample, approximately 9.3% are singletons; the top ten hold 2% to 2.5%. Here the sequenced sample was whole blood, taken in connection with sensitization to the hapten diphenylcyclopropenone (DPC). These receptor sequences come from a middle-aged woman with alopecia areata. Some clones in this sample may be carry-over from other donors' samples. The CDR3 runs from the conserved cysteine through the conserved F or W. D genes are given only for firm matches. Size tells how often a clone was seen (once, few, many) or the class of an expanded clone, and some rows leave it out.

many | . | TRBJ2-7 | TRBV7-9 | CASSLDTTYEQYF | TGTGCCAGCAGCTTAGATACGACCTACGAGCAGTACTTC
few | TRBD1 | TRBJ2-7 | TRBV4-1 | CASSQVQGEDEQYF | TGCGCCAGCAGCCAAGTACAGGGGGAAGACGAGCAGTACTTC
many | TRBD2 | TRBJ2-1 | TRBV10-3 | CAIRVGGRDEQFF | TGTGCCATCAGGGTGGGCGGGAGAGATGAGCAGTTCTTC
many | . | TRBJ2-1 | TRBV20-1 | CSARDLVASSYNEQFF | TGCAGTGCTAGAGATCTTGTAGCGTCGTCCTACAATGAGCAGTTCTTC
many | TRBD2 | TRBJ2-5 | TRBV7-2 | CASSPRLAGEAETQYF | TGTGCCAGCAGCCCCCGACTAGCGGGAGAGGCAGAGACCCAGTACTTC
many | TRBD1 | TRBJ2-7 | TRBV5-6 | CASSLVSAGGIYEQYF | TGTGCCAGCAGCTTGGTTTCGGCAGGGGGCATCTACGAGCAGTACTTC
few | . | TRBJ1-5 | TRBV12-3/TRBV12-4 | CASSLASNQPQHF | TGTGCCAGCAGTTTGGCCAGCAATCAGCCCCAGCATTTT
. | . | TRBJ2-3 | TRBV4-3 | CASSPHGVLTDTQYF | TGCGCCAGCAGCCCGCACGGGGTCTTGACAGATACGCAGTATTTT
few | TRBD2 | TRBJ2-7 | TRBV29-1 | CSASPGGTYEQYF | TGCAGCGCCTCCCCGGGAGGCACCTACGAGCAGTACTTC
. | . | TRBJ2-1 | TRBV29-1 | CSVEREQFF | TGCAGCGTTGAACGGGAGCAGTTCTTC
few | TRBD2 | TRBJ2-7 | TRBV14 | CASSQLAGGPRRYEQYF | TGTGCCAGCAGCCAACTAGCGGGAGGGCCACGGCGCTACGAGCAGTACTTC
few | . | TRBJ1-3 | TRBV5-1 | CASSLGAVQSSGNTIYF | TGCGCCAGCAGCTTGGGGGCCGTACAGAGCTCTGGAAACACCATATATTTT
. | . | TRBJ2-5 | TRBV11-2 | CASSLRPDTSGESRETQYF | TGTGCCAGCAGCTTAAGGCCCGATACCTCGGGAGAAAGTAGAGAGACCCAGTACTTC